This T cell receptor (beta chain) was sequenced during a study of T cells in localized non-small cell lung cancer. This CDR3 has 15 amino acids. Trimming took off 2 bases at V and 0 bases at J, with 8 bases between the two ends. CDR1 is SGHRS, CDR2 YFSETQ, per germline. Here immunoSEQ multiplex PCR was the method, and the copy in TCRdb shows in-frame clones only, minus some. The table includes roughly 24,000 clones, 81% detected once. The origin of this receptor is a man aged 35-69 years with stage III squamous cell lung carcinoma. The specimen was peripheral blood, collected before any cancer treatment. The chain uses TRBV5-1 and TRBJ2-2; possibly TRBD2 for D (6 bases). The CDR3 spells CASSFAGPNTGELFF. In DNA form, the CDR3 reads TGCGCCAGCAGCTTTGCGGGGCCGAACACCGGGGAGCTGTTTTTT.